Presented here are 5 T cell receptor beta chains from one specimen sequenced in a study of vaccination effects on CD4 cells after COVID-19. The antigens for these receptors are not known. Some clones are missing from TCRdb's copy, which holds only in-frame ones; the method was immunoSEQ multiplex PCR. The data show more than 35,000 clones, 82% seen once. Investigators separated out CD4+ T cells once about 10 days of culture had passed. The sequencing used CD4+ T cells from PBMCs cultured without peptide, collected before COVID-19 vaccination. The receptor set was obtained from a human donor who received a COVID-19 vaccine.

This rearrangement joins TRBV18 to TRBJ2-2, with TRBD2 as a possible D gene (5 bases). Per germline, CDR1 KGHSH and CDR2 LQKENI. The germline V and J ends were trimmed by 0 bases and 4 bases, with 9 bases remaining between them. CDR3 length: 15 amino acids. CDR3 DNA sequence: TGTGCCAGCTCACCACCACACGGGATCACCGGGGAGCTGTTTTTT. Its protein product is CASSPPHGITGELFF.

The chain has TRBV7-2 and TRBJ2-1; D perhaps matches TRBD1 (6 bases). Germline assignment: CDR1 SGHTA and CDR2 FQGNSA. V was cut by 6 bases and J by 1 base, with 13 bases left in between. This CDR3 has 15 residues. The CDR3 region has the DNA TGTGCCAGCAGTCAAGACGGGACATCCTACAATGAGCAGTTCTTC. It encodes CASSQDGTSYNEQFF.

The chain recombines TRBV6-5 with TRBJ2-5, with D perhaps TRBD1 or TRBD2 (5 bases each). The V end was cut by 1 base, the J end by 2 bases, with 11 bases between. The germline V gene has CDR1 MNHEY and CDR2 SVGAGI. The CDR3 runs 15 residues. CDR3 protein: CASSYWGTLQETQYF. The CDR3 DNA sequence: TGTGCCAGCAGTTACTGGGGGACCCTTCAAGAGACCCAGTACTTC.

The CDR3 coding sequence is TGTGCCAGCAGTAACATGAACTCTGGAAACACCATATATTTT. Its translation: CASSNMNSGNTIYF. V gene TRBV6-5 combines with J gene TRBJ1-3; D ambiguous. Trimming stripped 5 bases from V and 0 bases from J, with 8 bases between. The CDR3 runs 14 residues. The germline V gene has CDR1 MNHEY and CDR2 SVGAGI.

V is TRBV11-2 and J is TRBJ2-7; D remains ambiguous. Trimming left V 2 bases short and J 3 bases short, with 11 bases between. Per germline, CDR1 SGHAT and CDR2 FQNNGV. This CDR3 region has 14 residues. The CDR3 is CASSLTAGFYEQYV. The DNA of the CDR3 is TGTGCCAGCAGCTTAACGGCAGGTTTCTACGAGCAGTACGTC.